The subject of this entry is one T cell receptor (beta chain). Its cognate antigen is unknown. The sample belongs to a study of cytomegalovirus exposure and HLA in healthy donors. At the level of the study: The approximately 120 million unique TCR beta sequences, from about 179 million T cells, were found by an earlier analysis. Study-wide results and caveats: It was reported that the classifier diagnosed cytomegalovirus status with high specificity and sensitivity in both the original and validation cohorts. Cytomegalovirus association was assigned to more than 150 TCR beta chains.

With V trimmed by 3 bases and J by 1 base, 15 bases remained unmatched. The CDR3 totals 19 residues. Researchers ran the PCR with 60 Vbeta and 13 Jbeta primers. The repertoire was sequenced with immunoSEQ multiplex PCR; TCRdb's copy has only in-frame clones and lacks some. The table records about 130,000 clones, less than 80% of them present only once. The origin of this receptor is a man in his forties in good health and CMV-seropositive. This chain joins TRBV23-1 and TRBJ1-5; 7 bases map to TRBD1. TRBV23-1 is assigned to the ORF class and has an uncertain function. Sequenced input: PBMCs. CDR3 sequence: CASSHPHVNRGRSNQPQHF. The CDR3, as DNA: TGCGCCAGCAGTCACCCCCATGTCAACAGGGGAAGGAGCAATCAGCCCCAGCATTTT.